This TCR beta chain originates from a study of T cells after yellow fever vaccination. TCRdb re-analysed the 5' RACE reads in MiXCR, keeping a single row per CDR3 protein. The data show some 120,000 distinct CDR3 sequences, more than 6.5% seen once. This clonotype was counted many times. The origin of this receptor is a man between 18 and 29 years old who received the YFV17D yellow fever vaccine. Sample: CD4+ T cells sorted from PBMCs, taken 10 days after the first yellow fever vaccination.

The CDR3 reads CSARSHANEQYF. In DNA form, the CDR3 reads TGCAGTGCTAGATCCCACGCGAACGAGCAGTACTTC. The rearrangement uses TRBV20-1 and TRBJ2-7; D not certain. This CDR3 is 12 amino acids long. Germline values: CDR1 DFQATT, CDR2 SNEGSKA (reference sequence). With 2 bases removed from V and 5 bases from J, the gap between germline ends came to 10 bases.